These 9 T cell receptor beta chains were sequenced from one sample in a study of breast tumors, draining lymph nodes, adjacent tissues. TCRdb re-analysed the multiplex PCR reads in MiXCR, keeping a single row per CDR3 protein. This table holds approximately 100,000 distinct CDR3 sequences, about 29% found once. Breast cancer patients provided tissue from their axillary draining lymph nodes. Sequenced: axillary lymph node tissue. These receptors all come from a female donor with breast cancer. Some clones in this sample may be carry-over from other donors' samples.

For this clonotype: One end of the junction fails to match germline, which may point to a read error. The chain carries TRBV7-2 and TRBJ1-4; D might be TRBD1 (5 bases). The CDR3 has 15 residues. Germline loops: CDR1 SGHTA, CDR2 FQGNSA. The CDR3 is CASGLATARNEKLFF. The CDR3 DNA follows: TGTGCCAGCGGCTTAGCGACAGCTCGTAATGAAAAACTGTTTTTT.

The chain couples TRBV7-9 to TRBJ2-7, with 12 bases fitting TRBD2. V lost 6 bases to trimming and J lost 0 bases; unmatched junction nucleotides: 3. The V gene's germline CDR1 is SEHNR and CDR2 FQNEAQ (reference sequence). There are 15 residues in the CDR3. This CDR3 is CASRLTSGSSYEQYF. The CDR3, as DNA: TGTGCCAGCAGGCTGACTAGCGGGAGCTCCTACGAGCAGTACTTC.

This clonotype was observed many times. This sequence joins TRBV20-1 and TRBJ2-5; 7 nucleotides line up with TRBD2. The CDR3 is 14 amino acids. The J segment lost 2 bases and the V segment lost 1 base, leaving 4 bases of the junction unmatched. Per germline, CDR1 DFQATT and CDR2 SNEGSKA (reference sequence). The CDR3 protein is CSARGAGEQETQYF. Written as DNA, the CDR3 is TGCAGTGCTAGAGGGGCGGGGGAACAAGAGACCCAGTACTTC.

Turning to this clonotype: The junction differs from germline at one of its ends, possibly a read error. The chain's CDR3 is CASSFSRTDTQYF. The CDR3 region has the DNA TGTGCTAGCAGTTTCAGTCGCACAGATACGCAGTATTTT. The chain recombines TRBV12-3 or TRBV12-4 with TRBJ2-3; D is unresolved. The CDR3 has 13 residues.

At least ten counts were recorded for this clonotype. The chain couples TRBV20-1 to TRBJ2-5; no clear D gene. The length of the CDR3 is 12 residues. CDR1 is DFQATT and CDR2 is SNEGSKA in the germline V gene (reference sequence). V was clipped by 4 bases and J by 5 bases, with 11 bases between them. The CDR3 spells CSATNPRETQYF. DNA for the CDR3: TGCAGTGCTACAAATCCCAGGGAGACCCAGTACTTC.

This clonotype was counted ten times or more. V is TRBV13 and J is TRBJ2-5, with TRBD1 identical over 8 bases. The CDR3 extends over 14 amino acids. J was trimmed by 7 bases and V by 5 bases; bases with no gene match: 9. Germline V gives CDR1 PRHDT, CDR2 FYEKMQ (reference sequence). The CDR3 reads CASSLHGTGGTQYF. The CDR3, as DNA: TGTGCCAGCAGCCTCCACGGGACAGGCGGGACCCAGTACTTC.

This clonotype was seen many times. Relative to the germline gene, one junction end is altered; a read error may explain this. CDR3 sequence reads: CASSHSGTGDYGYTF. For the CDR3, the DNA is TGTGCCAGCAGTCACTCTGGGACTGGAGACTATGGCTACACCTTC. This rearrangement joins TRBV6-5 to TRBJ1-2, with D perhaps matching TRBD1 (5 bases). This CDR3 is built from 15 residues. CDR1 and CDR2 from the germline V gene are MNHEY and SVGAGI.

This clonotype was detected ten times or more. The chain links TRBV4-3 to TRBJ1-5; D is perhaps TRBD1 (6 bases). The V end lost 3 bases, the J end lost 6 bases, and 24 bases lay between the germline ends. The CDR3 consists of 18 residues. Germline CDR1 LGHNA, CDR2 YSLEER. CDR3 sequence reads: CASSQENMGRGASQPQHF. In nucleotides, the CDR3 is TGCGCCAGCAGCCAGGAAAATATGGGCAGGGGAGCGAGTCAGCCCCAGCATTTT.

This clonotype has a count of ten or more. This sequence joins TRBV29-1 and TRBJ2-2; 7 bases match TRBD1. The J segment lost 2 bases and the V segment lost 6 bases, leaving 3 bases of the junction unmatched. The length of the CDR3 is 13 residues. The V gene's germline CDR1 is SQVTM and CDR2 ANQGSEA. CDR3 loop: CSVRDSNTGELFF. In DNA, the CDR3 is TGCAGCGTCCGGGACAGTAACACCGGGGAGCTGTTTTTT.